This TCR beta chain was obtained from a study of blood T cell repertoires in COVID-19. Turning to the study itself: Sites across the United States, Italy and Spain contributed samples from acute and convalescent COVID-19. PBMCs, B-cell-depleted T cells, or T cells provided the cDNA or gDNA that made up the material.

Original analysis: Amplification of reference gene primers was used by the study to estimate nucleated cell counts. The table came from immunoSEQ multiplex PCR; TCRdb's copy has only in-frame clones and leaves some out. V and J calls and clone size are as listed in that table; D and trimming were resolved from the DNA. The table includes 250,000 or so clones, 91% detected once. The V gene lost 0 bases and the J gene lost 5 bases, with 10 bases spanning the gap. The V gene's germline CDR1 is GTSNPN and CDR2 SVGIG (reference sequence). This CDR3 region has 14 residues. Participant-given clinical history determined each cohort assignment.

Material for sequencing was PBMCs or T cells enriched from blood (not recorded which). The chain carries TRBV30 and TRBJ2-2; D is unclear. This clonotype was sampled from a human donor in a cohort exposed to, infected with or recovered from COVID-19 (not recorded which). The donor label of this sample is uncertain. CDR3 DNA: TGTGCCTGGAGTGTGGCTAGTGTAACCGGGGAGCTGTTTTTT. Translated, it gives CAWSVASVTGELFF.